This T cell receptor beta chain was sequenced for a study of beta chain features in type 1 diabetes. J lost 7 bases, V lost 6 bases, and 12 bases had no gene match. The CDR3 has 15 amino acids. Germline-derived CDR1 and CDR2 are SGHNT and YYREEE (reference sequence). Every isolated RNA sample was fully reverse transcribed, so sequencing captured expressed TCRB transcripts. Assay: immunoSEQ multiplex PCR; the TCRdb copy retains only in-frame clones and omits some. The top ten hold over 0.015% of the sample, which has around 310,000 clones, approximately 10% seen once. The TCR sequence derives from a woman aged 25-40 years in good health. The genes are TRBV5-4 and TRBJ2-1; TRBD2 matches at 8 bases. Sequences were obtained from naive CD4+ T cells from blood. The CDR3 nucleotides read TGTGCCAGCAATGGGGGGGAAGTAGCGGGGAATGAGCAGTTCTTC. It translates to CASNGGEVAGNEQFF.